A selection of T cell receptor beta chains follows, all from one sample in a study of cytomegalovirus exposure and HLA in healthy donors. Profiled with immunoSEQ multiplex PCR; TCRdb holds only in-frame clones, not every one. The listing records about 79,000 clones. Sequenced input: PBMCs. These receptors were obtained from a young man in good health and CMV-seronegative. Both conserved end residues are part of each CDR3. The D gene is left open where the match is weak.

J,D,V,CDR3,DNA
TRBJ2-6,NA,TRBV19,CASSIQTGSPSGANVLTF,TGTGCCAGTAGTATTCAAACAGGTTCCCCCTCTGGGGCCAACGTCCTGACTTTC
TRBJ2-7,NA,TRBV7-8,CASSRFQGKAEQYF,TGTGCCAGCAGCCGTTTTCAGGGGAAGGCCGAGCAGTACTTC
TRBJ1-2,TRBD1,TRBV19,CASSTMGQGRDGYTF,TGTGCCAGTAGTACTATGGGACAGGGAAGGGATGGCTACACCTTC
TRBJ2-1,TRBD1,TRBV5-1,CASRTGTGGPNEQFF,TGCGCCAGCAGAACCGGGACAGGGGGCCCTAATGAGCAGTTCTTC
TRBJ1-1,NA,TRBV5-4,CASSSQYTEAFF,TGTGCCAGCAGCTCCCAGTACACTGAAGCTTTCTTT
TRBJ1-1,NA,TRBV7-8,CASSLDISFRGYTEAFF,TGTGCCAGCAGCTTAGACATTTCGTTCAGGGGATACACTGAAGCTTTCTTT
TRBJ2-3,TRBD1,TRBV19,CASSAGQGATDTQYF,TGTGCCAGTAGTGCCGGACAGGGGGCCACAGATACGCAGTATTTT
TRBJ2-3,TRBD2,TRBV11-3,CASSRRLAGGSDTQYF,TGTGCCAGCAGCCGCCGACTAGCGGGAGGATCAGATACGCAGTATTTT
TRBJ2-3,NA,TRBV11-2,CASSLGAGFTDTQYF,TGTGCCAGCAGCTTAGGAGCGGGTTTCACAGATACGCAGTATTTT
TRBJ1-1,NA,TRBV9,CASSLDLWTEAFF,TGTGCCAGCAGCCTGGATCTTTGGACAGAAGCTTTCTTT
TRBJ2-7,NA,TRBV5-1,CASSLDRSYEQYF,TGCGCCAGCAGCTTAGACAGGTCCTACGAGCAGTACTTC
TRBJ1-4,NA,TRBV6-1,CASSEVDSNEKLFF,TGTGCCAGCAGTGAAGTGGACAGTAATGAAAAACTGTTTTTT
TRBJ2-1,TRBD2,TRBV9,CASSAAGDSYNEQFF,TGTGCCAGCAGCGCAGCGGGGGATTCCTACAATGAGCAGTTCTTC
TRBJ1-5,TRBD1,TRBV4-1,CASSQAGTGVFQPQHF,TGCGCCAGCAGCCAGGCCGGGACAGGGGTCTTTCAGCCCCAGCATTTT
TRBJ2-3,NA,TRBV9,CASSEGASTDTQYF,TGTGCCAGCAGCGAGGGAGCAAGCACAGATACGCAGTATTTT
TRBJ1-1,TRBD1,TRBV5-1,CASSLRTGEGTEAFF,TGCGCCAGCAGCTTGAGGACAGGGGAGGGAACTGAAGCTTTCTTT